The source of this T cell receptor beta chain is a study of cytomegalovirus exposure and HLA in healthy donors. The wider study: In a previous analysis, more than 90 million unique TCR beta sequences were found from roughly 200 million T cells.

PCR used 60 Vbeta primers and 13 Jbeta primers. The table came from immunoSEQ multiplex PCR; TCRdb's copy has only in-frame clones and leaves some out. The sample has about 75,000 clones, approximately 80% seen once. Trimming took 3 bases from V and 5 from J, leaving 13 bases between them. This CDR3 region has 14 residues. Germline V CDR1 and CDR2: KGHSH, LQKENI. The study, taken as a whole, reports: Associated with cytomegalovirus, according to the listing, were 170 or so TCR beta chains. Through in vitro validation, a few CMV-associated chains were shown to be specific for CMV antigens. By a later analysis, the bulk of CMV-associated TCR beta chains appeared HLA-restricted.

With regard to this clone: Its target is not known.

The sequenced material came from PBMCs. The origin of this receptor is a man aged 70 or older in good health and CMV-seropositive. The V call is TRBV18, the J call TRBJ1-1; D gene unclear. This CDR3 is CASSPSVLGTEAFF. CDR3 nucleotides: TGTGCCAGCTCACCTTCGGTGCTCGGGACTGAAGCTTTCTTT.